This T cell receptor beta chain was recorded in a study of early T cells in non-severe SARS-CoV-2 infection. TCRdb analysed the 5' RACE reads with MiXCR anew, one entry per CDR3 protein. The sample records fewer than 40,000 distinct CDR3 sequences, 5.4% being singletons. Trimming removed 4 bases from V and 0 bases from J, with 6 bases in between. CDR1 is SGHNT and CDR2 is YENEEA in the germline V gene. The CDR3 extends over 13 amino acids. This clonotype has a handful of counts. The sequence came from an adult who was a healthcare worker with PCR-confirmed SARS-CoV-2 infection or an uninfected control (not recorded which). Sequenced sample: whole blood. The rearrangement uses TRBV11-3 and TRBJ1-1; D remains unclear. The chain's CDR3 is CASSSNLNTEAFF. As DNA, the CDR3 is TGTGCCAGCAGCTCGAACCTGAACACTGAAGCTTTCTTT.